A single sample gave rise to the 21 T cell receptor beta chains below, sequenced in a study of blood T cell repertoires in COVID-19. Assay: immunoSEQ multiplex PCR; the TCRdb copy retains only in-frame clones and omits some. The data hold about 180,000 clones, with roughly 80% observed a single time. The source material was peripheral blood. These receptors were collected from a human donor in a cohort sampled during active COVID-19.

V usage is TRBV27 and J usage is TRBJ1-1; 7 bases align to TRBD1. This CDR3 spans 13 amino acids. Trimming cost V 7 bases and J 0 bases; bases outside gene matches: 2. The germline CDR1 and CDR2 sequences are MNHEY and SMNVEV (reference sequence). CDR3 coding DNA: TGTGCCAGCAATGACAGGGTGAACACTGAAGCTTTCTTT. Amino acid sequence: CASNDRVNTEAFF.

The CDR3 here is CASSLNGNTEAFF. CDR3 coding DNA: TGTGCCAGCAGCTTAAACGGGAACACTGAAGCTTTCTTT. The chain carries TRBV7-9 and TRBJ1-1; unclear D gene. CDR3 length equals 13 residues. Germline lookup yields CDR1 SEHNR and CDR2 FQNEAQ (reference sequence). V was cut by 2 bases and J by 1 base, with 5 bases left in between.

The V call is TRBV6-6, the J call TRBJ1-2, with 11 bases matching TRBD1. Germline lookup yields CDR1 MNHNY and CDR2 SVGAGI (reference sequence). This CDR3 comprises 14 residues. Losses at the gene ends were 7 bases for V and 4 bases for J; bases not matched to a gene: 5. In DNA form, the CDR3 reads TGTGCCAGCAAAGGACAGGGGGCGACCTATGGCTACACCTTC. It encodes CASKGQGATYGYTF.

This chain links TRBV7-9 with TRBJ1-1; weak D call: TRBD1 (5 bases). The CDR3 contains 13 residues. Germline CDR1 is SEHNR and CDR2 is FQNEAQ (reference sequence). V gave up 5 bases and J gave up 5 bases, with 12 bases separating them. The CDR3 spells CASSGPGGTEAFF. CDR3 nucleotides: TGTGCCAGCAGCGGTCCGGGGGGGACTGAAGCTTTCTTT.

The chain has TRBV4-1 and TRBJ1-4, with 9 bases aligning to TRBD1. The germline V gene has CDR1 MGHRA and CDR2 YSYEKL. J was trimmed by 8 bases and V by 3 bases; bases with no gene match: 7. This CDR3 comprises 15 residues. The CDR3 nucleotides read TGCGCCAGCAGCCACAAGGGGACAGGGTTAGAAAAACTGTTTTTT. Translating gives CASSHKGTGLEKLFF.

This rearrangement joins TRBV11-3 to TRBJ1-1, with D hard to call. Germline assignment: CDR1 SGHNT and CDR2 YENEEA. V gave up 0 bases and J gave up 1 base, with 6 bases separating them. The CDR3 loop spans 14 amino acids. CDR3 in amino acids: CASSLDSQNTEAFF. The CDR3 bases are TGTGCCAGCAGCTTAGATTCACAGAACACTGAAGCTTTCTTT.

The table lists this clone with a count of one. The chain combines TRBV6-2 or TRBV6-3 with TRBJ2-7; D might be TRBD1 (5 bases). Germline CDR1 is MNHEY and CDR2 is SVGEGT. This CDR3 has 12 amino acids. The V and J ends lost 5 bases and 6 bases respectively, with 11 bases between them. The CDR3 DNA reads as TGTGCCAGCAGTGTATCTAGGGGCGAGCAGTACTTC. It translates to CASSVSRGEQYF.

V is TRBV27 and J is TRBJ1-1; 7 positions match TRBD1. Germline V CDR1 and CDR2: MNHEY, SMNVEV (reference sequence). V lost 5 bases and J lost 3; bases outside the gene matches: 9. The CDR3 covers 15 residues. CDR3 in DNA: TGTGCCAGCAGTGGACAGGCGAAGGGGTACACTGAAGCTTTCTTT. Its protein is CASSGQAKGYTEAFF.

CDR3 sequence (DNA): TGTGCCAGCAGCCCATTCAGGGGGCTAAGGGAGACCCAGTACTTC. Translated, it gives CASSPFRGLRETQYF. The rearrangement joins TRBV11-1 to TRBJ2-5; 8 bases line up with TRBD1. J gave up 5 bases and V 5 bases, and 10 bases lay outside the gene matches. CDR1 and CDR2 (germline): SGHAT, FQDESV (reference sequence). The CDR3 extends over 15 amino acids.

The chain recombines TRBV10-1 with TRBJ2-7, with 7 bases matching TRBD2. Germline CDR1 is WNHNN and CDR2 is SYGVQD (reference sequence). With V trimmed by 8 bases and J by 3 bases, 10 bases remained unmatched. The CDR3 contains 14 residues. The CDR3 sequence: CASPRAGMDYEQYF. The CDR3 DNA sequence: TGCGCCAGCCCAAGAGCGGGGATGGACTACGAGCAGTACTTC.

V gene TRBV18 combines with J gene TRBJ1-1; D might be TRBD1 (6 bases). Germline CDR1 reads KGHSH; CDR2 reads LQKENI. The length of the CDR3 is 14 residues. Trimming shortened V by 6 bases and J by 4 bases, and 15 bases separated the two germline ends. The CDR3 bases are TGTGCCAGCTCCCAACGACAGGAGACCACTGAAGCTTTCTTT. Its translation: CASSQRQETTEAFF.

The V gene is TRBV6-5, the J gene TRBJ2-2; D gene unclear. The CDR3 has 14 amino acids. Germline loops: CDR1 MNHEY, CDR2 SVGAGI. V dropped 8 bases and J dropped 4 bases, with 14 bases sitting between them. The CDR3 coding sequence is TGTGCCAGCTTGGGCAGCACCTTCACCGGGGAGCTGTTTTTT. Translating gives CASLGSTFTGELFF.

The chain employs TRBV7-2 and TRBJ1-3, with D hard to call. Looked up from germline, CDR1 is SGHTA and CDR2 is FQGNSA. V shed 2 bases and J shed 1 base, with 9 bases lying between them. The CDR3 consists of 15 residues. The CDR3 DNA follows: TGTGCCAGCAGCTTAAGGCGGGATTCTGGAAACACCATATATTTT. Protein: CASSLRRDSGNTIYF.

The chain couples TRBV11-2 to TRBJ2-3, with 9 bases lining up with TRBD2. The germline V gene encodes CDR1 SGHAT and CDR2 FQNNGV. After removal of 5 bases from V and 1 base from J, the junction contained 4 bases not matched to a gene. The CDR3 runs to 15 residues. CDR3 in DNA: TGTGCCAGCAGCCCCCTAGCGGGACGCACAGATACGCAGTATTTT. Protein: CASSPLAGRTDTQYF.

The chain is built from TRBV19 and TRBJ1-1; 8 bases agree with TRBD1. The germline gives CDR1 LNHDA, CDR2 SQIVND (reference sequence). V gave up 4 bases and J gave up 0 bases; unmatched junction bases: 7. The CDR3 consists of 16 residues. CDR3 region: CASSKRPGGLNTEAFF. The CDR3 region has the DNA TGTGCCAGTAGTAAACGACCAGGGGGCTTGAACACTGAAGCTTTCTTT.

The chain has TRBV18 and TRBJ2-1; TRBD2 agrees at 13 bases. Germline V CDR1 and CDR2: KGHSH, LQKENI. The CDR3 extends over 15 amino acids. Unmatched junction bases numbered 2, after V lost 3 bases and J lost 6 bases. CDR3 DNA: TGTGCCAGCTCACCCGGACTAGCGGGAGTCAATGAGCAGTTCTTC. Translation: CASSPGLAGVNEQFF.

In DNA, the CDR3 is TGTGCCACCAGTGATTGGGGCAGCCAAGAGACCCAGTACTTC. Its translation is CATSDWGSQETQYF. The V call is TRBV24-1, the J call TRBJ2-5; D is possibly TRBD1 (5 bases). Germline V lookup: CDR1 KGHDR, CDR2 SFDVKD. The CDR3 is 14 amino acids. The V and J ends lost 2 bases and 1 base respectively, with 7 bases between them.

This clone was recorded a few times. The V call is TRBV3-1 (or the pseudogene TRBV3-2), the J call TRBJ1-1; 7 positions agree with TRBD1. V gave up 2 bases and J gave up 1 base; unmatched junction bases: 1. Germline CDR1 LGHDT, CDR2 YNNKEL (reference sequence). This CDR3 spans 14 amino acids. Written as DNA, the CDR3 is TGTGCCAGCAGCCAACGGGACAGGAACACTGAAGCTTTCTTT. As protein: CASSQRDRNTEAFF.

This chain links TRBV28 with TRBJ2-5, with 8 bases lining up with TRBD2. Germline values: CDR1 MDHEN, CDR2 SYDVKM. V shed 5 bases, J shed 2 bases, and the junction held 10 bases outside the gene matches. CDR3 length equals 16 residues. The chain's CDR3 is CASSPRLAGQQETQYF. Here the CDR3 DNA reads TGTGCCAGCAGTCCCCGATTAGCGGGACAACAAGAGACCCAGTACTTC.

This clone was counted a few times. The genes are TRBV6-5 and TRBJ2-7; 7 bases fit TRBD2. This CDR3 has 14 residues. Germline CDR1 reads MNHEY; CDR2 reads SVGAGI. J was trimmed by 0 bases and V by 4 bases; bases with no gene match: 3. The CDR3 DNA sequence: TGTGCCAGCAGTTGGGGCGGGAGCTCCTACGAGCAGTACTTC. Amino acids: CASSWGGSSYEQYF.

The CDR3 sequence is CASTGSPYEQYF. The CDR3 DNA follows: TGTGCCAGCACGGGGAGTCCCTACGAGCAGTACTTC. The gene calls are TRBV12-3 or TRBV12-4 and TRBJ2-7; possible D gene TRBD2, 5 bases. This CDR3 spans 12 amino acids. V was pared by 7 bases and J by 2 bases, with 9 bases between.